This T cell receptor beta chain was found in a study of blood T cell repertoires in COVID-19 (TCRdb year 2020). For the study in its entirety: Samples covering the acute and convalescent phases of COVID-19 were provided by collaborators in the United States, Italy and Spain. The prospective study material was composed of cDNA or gDNA derived from T cells, B-cell-depleted T cells, or PBMCs. Deeply sampled blood TCRbeta repertoires from subjects exposed to, actively infected with, or recovered from COVID-19 were included in the dataset. The repertoires were made available in a free public database intended to serve as a resource for research on the immune response to SARS-CoV-2. The samples were drawn from the first 160 participants of the ongoing ImmuneRACE study and from 1,254 subjects provided by 6 global collaborators. Sample metadata almost always included a de-identified subject ID, COVID-19 status, age in years and sex. Where available, HLA class I and class II types were taken from metadata supplied by the sample provider and were not determined by assay-based typing.

Study-wide conclusions, independent of this receptor: How much clinical and demographic metadata was included differed by source and by participant, and the metadata was provided uncurated.

Whole blood was collected in K2EDTA tubes by collaborating institutions according to the institutions' own protocols. For TCRbeta analysis, collaborators shipped samples in one of three forms: frozen whole blood, isolated PBMCs, or DNA extracted from either of those sample types. The CDR3 contains 13 residues, cysteine and phenylalanine counted. Only the CDR3 DNA is retained, 39 bases long and in frame from the first base. In the germline V gene (reference sequence), CDR1 corresponds to GTSNPN and CDR2 to SVGIG. Trimming accounts for 2 bases at V and 8 bases at J, while the number of junction bases matched to no gene is 3. The immunoSEQ Assay, a bias-controlled multiplex PCR, was used to amplify TCRbeta CDR3 regions from genomic DNA. Regarding the original processing steps: Within the assay, amplification of reference gene primers was used to estimate how many nucleated cells each sample contained. To quantify the absolute abundance of each unique TCRbeta CDR3 rearrangement, sequence reads were collapsed and filtered. For each sample, productive Simpson clonality was calculated by taking the square root of Simpson's diversity index across productive rearrangements. TCRdb stores this immuneACCESS table with in-frame sequences only. Part of the clones is absent; in the studies checked, under half of the shortfall reflects unresolved V genes, and no reason is known for the rest. That table is the source of V, J and clone size, and D and trimming were worked out from the DNA. For this sample the table gives 200,000 to 300,000 clones, of which about 84% were detected only once. The ten largest clones capture 7.9% of the sample.

With respect to this clone: The antigen it recognizes is unknown. Per-nucleotide qualities are absent, and no much larger clonotype sits a single base away.

The sequence joins TRBV30 to TRBJ1-6, with 7 middle bases fitting TRBD1. The source of this sequence is a woman older than 75 with acute or convalescent COVID-19. Sequenced input: peripheral blood. The DNA is as follows: TGTGCCTGGAGTCACAGGGGAGATTCACCCCTCCACTTT. Its protein reads: CAWSHRGDSPLHF.